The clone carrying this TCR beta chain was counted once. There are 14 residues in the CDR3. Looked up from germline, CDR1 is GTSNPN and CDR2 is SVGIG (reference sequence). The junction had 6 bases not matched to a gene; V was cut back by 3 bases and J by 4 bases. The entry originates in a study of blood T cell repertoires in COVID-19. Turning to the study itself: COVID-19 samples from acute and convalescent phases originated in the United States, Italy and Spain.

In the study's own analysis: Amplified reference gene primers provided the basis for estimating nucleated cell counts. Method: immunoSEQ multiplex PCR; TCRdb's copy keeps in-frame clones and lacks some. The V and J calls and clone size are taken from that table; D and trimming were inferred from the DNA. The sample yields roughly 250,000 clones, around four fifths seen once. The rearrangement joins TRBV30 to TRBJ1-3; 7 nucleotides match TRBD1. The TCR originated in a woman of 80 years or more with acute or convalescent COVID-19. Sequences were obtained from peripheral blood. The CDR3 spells CAWRNRGYGNTIYF. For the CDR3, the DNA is TGTGCCTGGAGGAACAGGGGTTACGGAAACACCATATATTTT.